This TCR beta chain was identified in a study of T cells in Graves' hyperthyroidism and ophthalmopathy. At least ten counts were recorded for this clonotype. What was amplified from RNA transcripts were TCR beta CDR3 regions. HTBI primers were used for first-round RT-PCR of the TCR CDR3. TCRdb analysed the multiplex PCR reads with MiXCR anew, one entry per CDR3 protein. The sample records around 200,000 distinct CDR3 sequences, more than 15% being singletons. Trimming took 5 bases from V and 4 from J, leaving 15 bases between them. This CDR3 is 16 amino acids long. Germline CDR1 is SGHAT and CDR2 is FQNNGV.

This clonotype originated in a woman aged 45-60 years with Graves' hyperthyroidism. The chain is built from TRBV11-2 and TRBJ1-6, with D hard to call. Sequenced input: blood. Here the CDR3 DNA reads TGTGCCAGCAGCCCTACGCGCGGGCTTTATAATTCACCCCTCCACTTT. The encoded protein is CASSPTRGLYNSPLHF.